This passage covers 21 T cell receptor beta chains from one sample sequenced in a study of cytotoxic CD8 clonotypes in ibrutinib-treated CLL. Produced via immunoSEQ multiplex PCR; TCRdb's table is partial and in-frame only. The sample includes roughly 160,000 clones, about four fifths of them seen just once. This material consisted of PBMCs, taken after 12 months of ibrutinib treatment. The source is a human donor with chronic lymphocytic leukemia.

V gene TRBV25-1 combines with J gene TRBJ2-7; 7 bases align to TRBD2. Germline V CDR1 and CDR2: MGHDK, SYGVNS. CDR3 length: 16 residues. V trimming: 6 bases; J trimming: 1 base; junction bases outside the gene matches: 12. CDR3 protein: CASRPVWGGGSYEQYF. The DNA of the CDR3 is TGTGCCAGCAGGCCTGTATGGGGGGGTGGATCCTACGAGCAGTACTTC.

Only a few counts were recorded for this clone. CDR3 nucleotide sequence: TGTGCCAGCAGCACCCGGACGGTTGCGAACACCGGGGAGCTGTTTTTT. This gives the protein CASSTRTVANTGELFF. The chain recombines TRBV11-2 with TRBJ2-2; D gene ambiguous. Trimming left V 5 bases short and J 0 bases short, with 13 bases between. The CDR3 is made up of 16 amino acids. Germline lookup yields CDR1 SGHAT and CDR2 FQNNGV.

This sequence joins TRBV18 and TRBJ1-1; D possibly corresponds to TRBD1 (5 bases). V was pared by 0 bases and J by 1 base, with 9 bases between. This CDR3 is 15 amino acids long. CDR1 KGHSH and CDR2 LQKENI come from the germline V gene. This CDR3 reads CASSPPGVTNTEAFF. DNA for the CDR3: TGTGCCAGCTCACCACCGGGGGTTACGAACACTGAAGCTTTCTTT.

The rearrangement joins TRBV29-1 to TRBJ1-2; weak D call: TRBD1 (5 bases). Germline CDR1 is SQVTM and CDR2 is ANQGSEA. V was pared by 3 bases and J by 8 bases, with 10 bases between. There are 11 residues in the CDR3. This CDR3 reads CSVDRDHGYTF. CDR3 nucleotides: TGCAGCGTTGACAGGGATCACGGCTACACCTTC.

The V call is TRBV19, the J call TRBJ2-3, with 7 bases aligning to TRBD2. V dropped 5 bases and J dropped 1; count of bases not matched to a gene: 6. Germline lookup yields CDR1 LNHDA and CDR2 SQIVND (reference sequence). CDR3 length: 15 amino acids. Here the CDR3 DNA reads TGTGCCAGTAGTGGGCAGCGGGGAGGCACAGATACGCAGTATTTT. It codes for CASSGQRGGTDTQYF.

The chain carries TRBV11-2 and TRBJ1-1, with D possibly being TRBD1 (5 bases). Trimming left V 0 bases short and J 8 bases short, with 13 bases between. CDR1 and CDR2 from the germline V gene are SGHAT and FQNNGV. This CDR3 comprises 14 residues. The CDR3 DNA follows: TGTGCCAGCAGCTTAGAAAGACAGACCAAAGAAGCTTTCTTT. Its translation: CASSLERQTKEAFF.

The genes are TRBV11-2 and TRBJ1-4, with a possible D match to TRBD1 (5 bases). Trimming took off 5 bases at V and 8 bases at J, with 12 bases between the two ends. The CDR3 has 13 amino acids. Germline loops: CDR1 SGHAT, CDR2 FQNNGV. CDR3 bases: TGTGCCAGCAGCCCCGGGGGTGACGAAAAACTGTTTTTT. As protein: CASSPGGDEKLFF.

This clone is a singleton in its sample. V is TRBV28 and J is TRBJ2-7; 10 bases align to TRBD1. The CDR3 consists of 11 residues. After removal of 5 bases from V and 11 bases from J, the junction contained 3 bases not matched to a gene. CDR1 is MDHEN and CDR2 is SYDVKM in the germline V gene. The CDR3 here is CASSLGQGEYF. CDR3 bases: TGTGCCAGCAGTCTCGGACAGGGGGAGTACTTC.

The V call is TRBV2, the J call TRBJ1-1; a weak D match, TRBD1 (6 bases). V was shortened by 6 bases and J by 1 base, with 18 bases between the two germline ends. Looked up from germline, CDR1 is SNHLY and CDR2 is FYNNEI. The CDR3 covers 16 residues. The CDR3 DNA sequence: TGTGCCAGCAGGGCACGGGACACTCGATCGAACACTGAAGCTTTCTTT. Protein sequence: CASRARDTRSNTEAFF. The full variable domain, its missing parts supplied by reference TRBV2 and TRBJ1-1, is EPEVTQTPSHQVTQMGQEVILRCVPISNHLYFYWYRQILGQKVEFLVSFYNNEISEKSEIFDDQFSVERPDGSNFTLKIRSTKLEDSAMYFCASRARDTRSNTEAFFGQGTRLTVV.

The chain is built from TRBV7-9 and TRBJ2-2, with TRBD2 matching over 11 bases. Germline CDR1 and CDR2: SEHNR and FQNEAQ (reference sequence). There are 15 residues in the CDR3. Trimming cost V 5 bases and J 4 bases; bases outside gene matches: 3. The CDR3 sequence: CASSATSGATGELFF. The DNA of the CDR3 is TGTGCCAGCAGCGCGACTAGCGGGGCCACCGGGGAGCTGTTTTTT.

This clone was counted between two and nine times. V and J are TRBV9 and TRBJ1-1; possibly TRBD1 for D (5 bases). Trimming cost V 0 bases and J 8 bases, with 11 bases left between them. Germline assignment: CDR1 SGDLS and CDR2 YYNGEE. The CDR3 length is 13 residues. CDR3 nucleotide sequence: TGTGCCAGCAGCGTAGTCCCGGGGACCGAAGCTTTCTTT. Protein: CASSVVPGTEAFF.

The J gene is TRBJ1-1, the V gene TRBV27, with TRBD1 matching over 7 bases. The junction had 5 bases not matched to a gene; V was cut back by 6 bases and J by 1 base. CDR1 MNHEY and CDR2 SMNVEV come from the germline V gene (reference sequence). This CDR3 is built from 14 residues. The CDR3, as DNA: TGTGCCAGCAGGGGAGGGACAGAGAACACTGAAGCTTTCTTT. It is translated as CASRGGTENTEAFF.

V usage is TRBV6-6 and J usage is TRBJ1-1; D not certain. This CDR3 contains 11 residues. Trimming pared 4 bases from V and 3 bases from J, leaving 3 bases between. Looked up from germline, CDR1 is MNHNY and CDR2 is SVGAGI (reference sequence). DNA for the CDR3: TGTGCCAGCAGTTCTTACACTGAAGCTTTCTTT. Its translation is CASSSYTEAFF.

This chain uses TRBV7-3 with TRBJ2-1; 7 bases map to TRBD1. The V segment lost 1 base and the J segment 9 bases; nucleotides outside the gene matches: 3. Germline V gives CDR1 SGHTA, CDR2 FQGTGA. This CDR3 contains 13 residues. The CDR3 spells CASSLKGAGEQFF. CDR3 nucleotides: TGTGCCAGCAGCTTAAAGGGGGCGGGTGAGCAGTTCTTC.

The rearrangement uses TRBV5-6 and TRBJ2-7, with D unresolved. CDR3 length: 15 residues. CDR1 is SGHDT, CDR2 YYEEEE, per germline. Trimming removed 0 bases from V and 0 bases from J, with 10 bases in between. DNA of the CDR3: TGTGCCAGCAGCTTGGGACTTTCCGGCTCCTACGAGCAGTACTTC. This sequence encodes CASSLGLSGSYEQYF.

The genes are TRBV15 and TRBJ2-3; D not resolved. V lost 0 bases and J lost 0, with 10 bases in between. Looked up from germline, CDR1 is LNHNV and CDR2 is YYDKDF (reference sequence). This CDR3 has 16 amino acids. The CDR3 spells CATSRDRHGSTDTQYF. CDR3 DNA sequence: TGTGCCACCAGCAGAGATCGACACGGAAGCACAGATACGCAGTATTTT. Supplemented by reference TRBV15 and TRBJ2-3, the full variable domain reads DAMVIQNPRYQVTQFGKPVTLSCSQTLNHNVMYWYQQKSSQAPKLLFHYYDKDFNNEADTPDNFQSRRPNTSFCFLDIRSPGLGDTAMYLCATSRDRHGSTDTQYFGPGTRLTVL.

The rearrangement uses TRBV4-1 and TRBJ1-5; D uncertain. Per germline, CDR1 MGHRA and CDR2 YSYEKL. The CDR3 is 15 residues long. V lost 1 base, J lost 0 bases, and 7 bases lay in between. The CDR3 DNA reads as TGCGCCAGCAGCCAAGGGACCTATAGCAATCAGCCCCAGCATTTT. It encodes CASSQGTYSNQPQHF.

The CDR3 sequence is CASSFRMNTEAFF. The DNA for the CDR3 is TGTGCCAGCAGTTTCCGGATGAACACTGAAGCTTTCTTT. The rearrangement uses TRBV28 and TRBJ1-1; no clear D. This CDR3 is 13 amino acids long. V lost 3 bases to trimming and J lost 0 bases, with 5 bases between them. Germline V gives CDR1 MDHEN, CDR2 SYDVKM.

This clone has a handful of counts. The chain's CDR3 is CASSLSPGSQETQYF. CDR3 nucleotides: TGTGCCAGCAGCTTAAGTCCGGGGAGTCAAGAGACCCAGTACTTC. The V gene is TRBV7-3, the J gene TRBJ2-5, with D perhaps matching TRBD2 (5 bases). The V end was cut by 1 base, the J end by 2 bases, with 11 bases between. CDR3 length: 15 amino acids. Germline CDR1 and CDR2: SGHTA and FQGTGA.

This chain connects TRBV7-2 to TRBJ2-7; 9 bases align to TRBD1. CDR3 length: 15 amino acids. CDR1 is SGHTA, CDR2 FQGNSA, per germline. After removal of 8 bases from V and 2 bases from J, the junction contained 10 bases not matched to a gene. In DNA, the CDR3 is TGTGCCAGCCGCGAATCCGGGACAGGGACCTACGAGCAGTACTTC. This sequence encodes CASRESGTGTYEQYF.

This sequence joins TRBV28 and TRBJ1-2; 10 nucleotides match TRBD1. CDR1 is MDHEN, CDR2 SYDVKM, per germline. J gave up 5 bases and V 4 bases, and 7 bases lay outside the gene matches. The CDR3 extends over 15 amino acids. The CDR3 DNA reads as TGTGCCAGCAGTTCTTCCGGGACAGGGGATTATGGCTACACCTTC. As protein: CASSSSGTGDYGYTF.